This T cell receptor beta chain was found in a study of blood T cell repertoires in COVID-19. Study in general: Whether acute or convalescent, the COVID-19 samples came from the United States, Italy and Spain. PBMCs, B-cell-depleted T cells, or T cells were the source of the cDNA or gDNA that made up the material.

Authors' data handling: Nucleated cell number was recorded as an estimate derived from reference gene primer amplification. Here immunoSEQ multiplex PCR was the method, and the copy in TCRdb shows in-frame clones only, minus some. V, J and clone size are taken as reported in that table, and D and trimming were inferred from the DNA itself. This sample carries 85,000 to 90,000 clones, around 85% of them seen once, and the ten largest clones take 10% to 12%. The J segment lost 12 bases and the V segment lost 5 bases, leaving 9 bases of the junction unmatched. CDR3 length: 13 amino acids. CDR1 LGHNA and CDR2 YNFKEQ come from the germline V gene.

This clonotype originated in a man between 65 and 85 years old with acute or convalescent COVID-19. V and J are TRBV4-2 and TRBJ2-4, with 8 bases aligning to TRBD1. The specimen was peripheral blood. CDR3 nucleotides: TGTGCCAGCAGCTCGGGACAGGTCGGAACTCAGTACTTC. Protein product: CASSSGQVGTQYF.